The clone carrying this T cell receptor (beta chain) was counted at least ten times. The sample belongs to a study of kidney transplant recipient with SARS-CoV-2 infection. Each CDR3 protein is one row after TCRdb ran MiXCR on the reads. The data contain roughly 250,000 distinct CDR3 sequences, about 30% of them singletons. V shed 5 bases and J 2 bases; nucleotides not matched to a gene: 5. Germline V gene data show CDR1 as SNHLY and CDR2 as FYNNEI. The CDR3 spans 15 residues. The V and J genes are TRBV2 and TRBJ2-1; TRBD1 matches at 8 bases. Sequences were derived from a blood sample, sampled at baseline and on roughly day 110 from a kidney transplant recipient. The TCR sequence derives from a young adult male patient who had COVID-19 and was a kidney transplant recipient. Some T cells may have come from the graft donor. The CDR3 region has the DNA TGTGCCAGCAGTCCGGACAGGGTCCCCTACAATGAGCAGTTCTTC. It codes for CASSPDRVPYNEQFF.